Presented here are 7 T cell receptor beta chains from one specimen sequenced in a study of beta chain features in type 1 diabetes. The antigens these receptors bind are not known. Investigators reverse transcribed all isolated RNA, so they sequenced expressed TCRB transcripts. Data came from immunoSEQ multiplex PCR; TCRdb stores just in-frame clones and leaves some out. The data show 310,000 or so clones, 15% seen once. Study results and caveats: Moderate but significant shortening of TCRB CDR3s was recorded in all four CD4+ subsets from Type 1 diabetes patients.

The sequenced sample consisted of naive CD4+ T cells from blood. All receptors come from a man younger than 30 with type 1 diabetes.

This clone appeared a few times. The genes are TRBV7-6 and TRBJ2-1; 7 nucleotides agree with TRBD2. In germline, CDR1 is SGHVS, CDR2 FNYEAQ. J lost 0 bases, V lost 5 bases, and 13 bases had no gene match. CDR3 length equals 18 residues. The CDR3 loop reads CASSPLGGAGSSYNEQFF. CDR3 bases: TGTGCCAGCAGCCCACTGGGCGGAGCGGGGAGCTCCTACAATGAGCAGTTCTTC.

In its sample, this clone was seen a few times. The chain carries TRBV7-2 and TRBJ2-1; 9 positions agree with TRBD2. CDR1 is SGHTA and CDR2 is FQGNSA in the germline V gene. This CDR3 spans 15 amino acids. The junction had 4 bases not matched to a gene; V was cut back by 5 bases and J by 2 bases. The CDR3 protein is CASSASGGPYNEQFF. The CDR3 nucleotides read TGTGCCAGCAGCGCAAGCGGGGGGCCCTACAATGAGCAGTTCTTC. Using reference TRBV7-2 and TRBJ2-1 for the parts outside the CDR3, the full variable domain is GAGVSQSPSNKVTEKGKDVELRCDPISGHTALYWYRQSLGQGLEFLIYFQGNSAPDKSGLPSDRFSAERTGGSVSTLTIQRTQQEDSAVYLCASSASGGPYNEQFFGPGTRLTVL.

This clone was detected only a few times. CDR3 loop: CASSFLLLSYNEQFF. CDR3 nucleotides: TGTGCCAGCAGTTTCTTACTGCTCTCCTACAATGAGCAGTTCTTC. The chain carries TRBV28 and TRBJ2-1, with D hard to call. The CDR3 covers 15 residues. Per germline, CDR1 MDHEN and CDR2 SYDVKM. V was pared by 3 bases and J by 0 bases, with 9 bases between.

This clone was recorded a few times. This chain uses TRBV4-1 with TRBJ2-7; TRBD1 matches at 7 bases. V lost 4 bases, J lost 0 bases, and 6 bases stayed unmatched. The CDR3 is 15 amino acids. CDR1 is MGHRA, CDR2 YSYEKL, per germline. CDR3 in amino acids: CASSPIQGSSYEQYF. The CDR3 region has the DNA TGCGCCAGCAGCCCGATACAGGGGAGCTCCTACGAGCAGTACTTC.

This clone has only a few counts. This sequence joins TRBV19 and TRBJ2-3; D is unresolved. Trimming left V 10 bases short and J 2 bases short, with 13 bases between. Germline V gene lookup returns CDR1 LNHDA and CDR2 SQIVND (reference sequence). The CDR3 is 13 residues long. The CDR3 nucleotides read TGTGCCACCAGCTCAGGATACACAGATACGCAGTATTTT. Translated, it gives CATSSGYTDTQYF.

This clone was counted a few times. The chain links TRBV11-1 to TRBJ2-1; D uncertain. CDR3 length: 13 residues. Germline V gene data show CDR1 as SGHAT and CDR2 as FQDESV (reference sequence). Between the trimmed V and J ends, which lost 5 bases and 4 bases, there was a span of 9 bases. The CDR3 DNA reads as TGTGCCAGCAGCCCAAGTACATACAATGAGCAGTTCTTC. Residues: CASSPSTYNEQFF.

The chain recombines TRBV23-1 with TRBJ1-2, with no clear D. TRBV23-1 is classed as an ORF, of uncertain function. V was shortened by 4 bases and J by 4 bases, with 10 bases between the two germline ends. CDR3 length equals 13 residues. The CDR3 region has the DNA TGCGCCAGCAGTCGCCGGGGAAGCTATGGCTACACCTTC. It specifies CASSRRGSYGYTF.